The entry below describes one T cell receptor (beta chain). Its antigen is unknown. Measured with immunoSEQ multiplex PCR; TCRdb has only the in-frame clones, and not every one. The repertoire has about 98,000 clones, approximately 94% of them found once; the top ten carry 0.89%. The data are from a study of cytomegalovirus exposure and HLA in healthy donors. General study points: Many donors carried some public TCRs, although rarity characterized most TCR sequences. Reports showed the classifier diagnosing cytomegalovirus status with high specificity and sensitivity.

Looked up from germline, CDR1 is MGHRA and CDR2 is YSYEKL. The CDR3 covers 15 residues. Trimming took 3 bases from V and 3 from J; bases not matched to a gene: 7. Sequenced input: PBMCs. The genes are TRBV4-1 and TRBJ2-5, with TRBD1 matching over 7 bases. This TCR came from a woman between 18 and 29 years old in good health and CMV-seronegative. The CDR3 here is CASSQDSGQEETQYF. In DNA, the CDR3 is TGCGCCAGCAGCCAGGACTCCGGACAGGAAGAGACCCAGTACTTC.